This section outlines one TCR beta chain sequence together with its context. As yet, its antigen is unknown. The investigators reverse transcribed all of the isolated RNA, so they sequenced expressed TCRB transcripts. Each sample of naive, central memory or regulatory T cells had, on average, about 3.57 million reads. Measured with immunoSEQ multiplex PCR; TCRdb has only the in-frame clones, and not every one. The sample carries just over 600,000 clones, around 16% recorded once. This sample stems from a study of beta chain features in type 1 diabetes. Study-wide points: The influence of HLA type on TCRB rearrangement stayed undetermined. The study found that naive, central memory and Treg TCRB repertoires appeared more similar in patients than in healthy donors.

CD45RO/CCR7/CD25/CD127/CD95/CD27 separated CD4+ naive, central memory, regulatory and stem cell-like memory cells by sorting. CDR1 and CDR2 from the germline V gene are MDHEN and SYDVKM. V was clipped by 4 bases and J by 7 bases; unmatched bases: 14. This CDR3 contains 16 residues. The clonotype originates from a man between 18 and 35 years old in good health. Sequences were obtained from naive CD4+ T cells from blood. V and J are TRBV28 and TRBJ2-7, with 9 bases aligning to TRBD1. CDR3 amino acids: CASSWFGTGTRGEQYF. CDR3 in DNA: TGTGCCAGCAGTTGGTTCGGGACAGGGACAAGGGGGGAGCAGTACTTC.